The 12 T cell receptor beta chains listed next were all sequenced from one sample in a study of PD-1 blockade in mismatch repair-deficient tumors. Repertoires were generated with immunoSEQ multiplex PCR, while TCRdb's copy carries only in-frame clones and drops some. The table has around 40,000 clones, roughly 84% seen once. The sequences come from peripheral blood, collected roughly 76 weeks after starting pembrolizumab. All receptors derive from an adult with mismatch repair-deficient cancer.

V and J are TRBV9 and TRBJ1-4; D gene uncertain. The CDR3 totals 17 residues. V lost 4 bases, J lost 4 bases, and 20 bases lay in between. Per germline, CDR1 SGDLS and CDR2 YYNGEE. The CDR3 protein is CASSLWGREVGNEKLFF. In DNA, the CDR3 is TGTGCCAGCAGCCTCTGGGGTAGGGAAGTCGGTAATGAAAAACTGTTTTTT.

The chain joins TRBV23-1 to TRBJ2-3; 12 bases match TRBD2. TRBV23-1 is classed as an ORF, of uncertain function. The V and J ends lost 3 bases and 2 bases, in that order; junction bases with no gene match: 6. CDR3 length: 17 amino acids. CDR3 nucleotide sequence: TGCGCCAGCAGTCAGAGGACTAGCGGGAAGTACACAGATACGCAGTATTTT. Translation gives CASSQRTSGKYTDTQYF.

The rearrangement links TRBV4-3 to TRBJ2-7; D possibly corresponds to TRBD2 (6 bases). Germline loops: CDR1 LGHNA, CDR2 YSLEER. The CDR3 runs to 15 residues. Trimming cost V 0 bases and J 4 bases, with 13 bases left between them. CDR3 in amino acids: CASSQELSGVYEQYF. The CDR3 DNA reads TGCGCCAGCAGCCAAGAGTTATCGGGAGTGTACGAGCAGTACTTC.

This rearrangement joins TRBV5-8 to TRBJ1-3; D not resolved. CDR1 and CDR2 from the germline V gene are SGHTS and YDEGEE. Trimming shortened V by 2 bases and J by 0 bases, and 9 bases separated the two germline ends. CDR3 size: 15 residues. The CDR3 loop is CASSLGLSSGNTIYF. CDR3 coding DNA: TGTGCCAGCAGCTTAGGTTTAAGCTCTGGAAACACCATATATTTT.

V is TRBV11-2 and J is TRBJ1-1; no definite D call. Germline values: CDR1 SGHAT, CDR2 FQNNGV. Trimming shortened V by 3 bases and J by 8 bases, and 7 bases separated the two germline ends. The CDR3 covers 11 residues. The CDR3 spells CASSLGKEAFF. The CDR3 bases are TGTGCCAGCAGCTTGGGAAAGGAAGCTTTCTTT.

This sequence joins TRBV19 and TRBJ1-4; D perhaps matches TRBD1 (5 bases). V was shortened by 9 bases and J by 3 bases, with 17 bases between the two germline ends. CDR1 is LNHDA and CDR2 is SQIVND in the germline V gene (reference sequence). The CDR3 is 15 residues long. The CDR3 DNA sequence: TGTGCCAGCCTGGGACGGCTTAGGTCTAATGAAAAACTGTTTTTT. Translation gives CASLGRLRSNEKLFF.

The chain combines TRBV23-1 with TRBJ2-7, with a tentative D call TRBD1 (7 bases). TRBV23-1 is an ORF for which the function is uncertain. The V end was cut by 0 bases, the J end by 6 bases, with 15 bases between. This CDR3 contains 15 residues. In DNA, the CDR3 is TGCGCCAGCAGTCAATCTAAGGCAGGGGGAGGCGAGCAGTACTTC. Its protein is CASSQSKAGGGEQYF.

The V and J genes are TRBV18 and TRBJ1-5; 8 bases align to TRBD1. In germline, CDR1 is KGHSH, CDR2 LQKENI. The CDR3 has 15 residues. The V gene end was trimmed by 3 bases and the J gene end by 6 bases; junction bases not matched to a gene: 7. The CDR3 coding sequence is TGTGCCAGCTCACCCTCCGCAGGGGGCTCTCAGCCCCAGCATTTT. Amino acids: CASSPSAGGSQPQHF.

CDR3 nucleotides: TGTGCCAGCAGCCCCTTAGGCGGGGGGATTTACGAGCAGTACTTC. It specifies CASSPLGGGIYEQYF. This chain links TRBV9 with TRBJ2-7, with TRBD2 identical over 8 bases. The CDR3 extends over 15 amino acids. Germline trimming cut 4 bases from V and 4 bases from J; bases unmatched to any gene: 10. Germline V gene sequence: CDR1 SGDLS, CDR2 YYNGEE.

The V and J genes are TRBV5-1 and TRBJ2-7; D is unclear. CDR3 length: 12 residues. Germline CDR1 reads SGHRS; CDR2 reads YFSETQ. The V gene lost 0 bases and the J gene lost 3 bases, with 4 bases spanning the gap. CDR3 region: CASSLDNYEQYF. The CDR3, as DNA: TGCGCCAGCAGCTTGGACAACTACGAGCAGTACTTC.

The chain links TRBV19 to TRBJ1-3, with D unclear. There are 17 residues in the CDR3. With 2 bases removed from V and 1 base from J, the gap between germline ends came to 15 bases. From germline, CDR1 is LNHDA and CDR2 SQIVND (reference sequence). CDR3 nucleotides: TGTGCCAGTAGTATACTGCGGGCATTTGAATCTGGAAACACCATATATTTT. Translating gives CASSILRAFESGNTIYF.

This clone was seen more than once but under ten times. The V gene is TRBV7-9, the J gene TRBJ2-7; D gene ambiguous. This CDR3 contains 14 residues. Germline V gives CDR1 SEHNR, CDR2 FQNEAQ (reference sequence). Trimming cost V 5 bases and J 2 bases, with 13 bases left between them. This CDR3 is CASSVLAVPYEQYF. The CDR3 bases are TGTGCCAGCAGCGTACTGGCGGTCCCCTACGAGCAGTACTTC. The entire variable domain, with the rest obtained from reference TRBV7-9 and TRBJ2-7, is as follows: DTGVSQNPRHKITKRGQNVTFRCDPISEHNRLYWYRQTLGQGPEFLTYFQNEAQLEKSRLLSDRFSAERPKGSFSTLEIQRTEQGDSAMYLCASSVLAVPYEQYFGPGTRLTVT.